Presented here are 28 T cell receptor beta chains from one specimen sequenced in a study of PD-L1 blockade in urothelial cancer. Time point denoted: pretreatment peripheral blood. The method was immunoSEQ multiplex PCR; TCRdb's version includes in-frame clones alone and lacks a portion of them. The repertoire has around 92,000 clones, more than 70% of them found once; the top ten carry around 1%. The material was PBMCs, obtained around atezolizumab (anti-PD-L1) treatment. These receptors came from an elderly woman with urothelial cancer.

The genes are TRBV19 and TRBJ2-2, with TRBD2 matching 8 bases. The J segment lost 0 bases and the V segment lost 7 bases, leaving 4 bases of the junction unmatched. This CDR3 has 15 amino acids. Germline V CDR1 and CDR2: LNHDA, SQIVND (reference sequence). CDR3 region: CASNGGRTNTGELFF. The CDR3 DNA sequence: TGTGCCAGTAACGGCGGGAGGACGAACACCGGGGAGCTGTTTTTT.

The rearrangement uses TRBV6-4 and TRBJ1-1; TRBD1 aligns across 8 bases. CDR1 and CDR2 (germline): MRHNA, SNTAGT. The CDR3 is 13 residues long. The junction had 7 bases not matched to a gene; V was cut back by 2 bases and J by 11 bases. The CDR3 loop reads CASSDQGTGGAFF. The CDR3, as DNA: TGTGCCAGCAGTGACCAAGGGACAGGCGGGGCTTTCTTT.

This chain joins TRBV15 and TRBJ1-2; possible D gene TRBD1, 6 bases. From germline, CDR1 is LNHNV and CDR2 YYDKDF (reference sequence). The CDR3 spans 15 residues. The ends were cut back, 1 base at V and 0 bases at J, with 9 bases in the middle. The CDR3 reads CATSRVDRPNYGYTF. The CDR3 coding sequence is TGTGCCACCAGCAGAGTTGACAGGCCTAACTATGGCTACACCTTC.

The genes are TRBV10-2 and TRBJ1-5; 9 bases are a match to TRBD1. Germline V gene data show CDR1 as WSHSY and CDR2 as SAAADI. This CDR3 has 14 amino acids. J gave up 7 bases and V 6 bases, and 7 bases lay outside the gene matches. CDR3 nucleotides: TGCGCCAGCAGCTCACAGGGGGCGCGGCAGCCCCAGCATTTT. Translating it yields CASSSQGARQPQHF.

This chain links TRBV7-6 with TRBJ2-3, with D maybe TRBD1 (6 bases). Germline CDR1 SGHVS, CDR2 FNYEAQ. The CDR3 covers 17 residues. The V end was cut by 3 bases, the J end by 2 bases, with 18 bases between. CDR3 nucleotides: TGTGCCAGCAGCTTCGTCGTCGGCAGGGGATACACAGATACGCAGTATTTT. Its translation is CASSFVVGRGYTDTQYF. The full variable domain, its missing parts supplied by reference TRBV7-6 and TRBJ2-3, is GAGVSQSPRYKVTKRGQDVALRCDPISGHVSLYWYRQALGQGPEFLTYFNYEAQQDKSGLPNDRFSAERPEGSISTLTIQRTEQRDSAMYRCASSFVVGRGYTDTQYFGPGTRLTVL.

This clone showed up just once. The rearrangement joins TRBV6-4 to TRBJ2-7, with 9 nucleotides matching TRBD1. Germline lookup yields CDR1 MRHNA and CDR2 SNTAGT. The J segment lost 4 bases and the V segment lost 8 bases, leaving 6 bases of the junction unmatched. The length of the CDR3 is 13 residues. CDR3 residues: CASETGGAYEQYF. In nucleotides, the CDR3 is TGTGCCAGCGAGACAGGGGGAGCATACGAGCAGTACTTC.

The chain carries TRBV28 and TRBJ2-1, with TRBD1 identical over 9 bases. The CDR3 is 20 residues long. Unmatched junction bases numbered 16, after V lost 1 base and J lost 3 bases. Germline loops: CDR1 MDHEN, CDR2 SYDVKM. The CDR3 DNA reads TGTGCCAGCAGTTTATACCCCCCGGGCTTGGACAGGGGATACTACAATGAGCAGTTCTTC. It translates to CASSLYPPGLDRGYYNEQFF. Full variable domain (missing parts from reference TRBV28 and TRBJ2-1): DVKVTQSSRYLVKRTGEKVFLECVQDMDHENMFWYRQDPGLGLRLIYFSYDVKMKEKGDIPEGYSVSREKKERFSLILESASTNQTSMYLCASSLYPPGLDRGYYNEQFFGPGTRLTVL.

This CDR3 reads CAWSIKPYYNEQFF. The CDR3 coding sequence is TGTGCCTGGAGTATTAAGCCATACTACAATGAGCAGTTCTTC. This chain links TRBV30 with TRBJ2-1; no definite D call. The germline V gene encodes CDR1 GTSNPN and CDR2 SVGIG (reference sequence). The V and J ends lost 2 bases and 3 bases respectively, with 11 bases between them. The CDR3 consists of 14 residues.

The CDR3: CASSETVPASGNTIYF. In DNA, the CDR3 is TGTGCCAGCAGTGAGACAGTGCCGGCCTCTGGAAACACCATATATTTT. The rearrangement uses TRBV6-1 and TRBJ1-3; TRBD1 might be the D (5 bases). There are 16 residues in the CDR3. The germline V and J ends were trimmed by 3 bases and 0 bases, with 12 bases remaining between them. Looked up from germline, CDR1 is MNHNS and CDR2 is SASEGT.

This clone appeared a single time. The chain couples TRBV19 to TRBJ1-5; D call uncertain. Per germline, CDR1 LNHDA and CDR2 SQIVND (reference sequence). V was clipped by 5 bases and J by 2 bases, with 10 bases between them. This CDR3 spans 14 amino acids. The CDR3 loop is CASSVKRGNQPQHF. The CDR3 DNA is TGTGCCAGTAGTGTCAAGAGGGGCAATCAGCCCCAGCATTTT.

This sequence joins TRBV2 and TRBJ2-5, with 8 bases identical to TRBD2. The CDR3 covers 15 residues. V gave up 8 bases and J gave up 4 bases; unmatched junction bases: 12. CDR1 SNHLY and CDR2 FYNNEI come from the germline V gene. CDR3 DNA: TGTGCCAGCCTGAAGACGGGCGGGGGGAGAGAGACCCAGTACTTC. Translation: CASLKTGGGRETQYF.

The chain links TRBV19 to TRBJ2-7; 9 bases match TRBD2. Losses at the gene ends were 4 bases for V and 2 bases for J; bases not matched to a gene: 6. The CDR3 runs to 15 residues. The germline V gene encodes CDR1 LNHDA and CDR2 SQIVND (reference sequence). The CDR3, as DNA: TGTGCCAGTAGTACAACCCTAGCGGGGCCCTACGAGCAGTACTTC. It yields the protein CASSTTLAGPYEQYF.

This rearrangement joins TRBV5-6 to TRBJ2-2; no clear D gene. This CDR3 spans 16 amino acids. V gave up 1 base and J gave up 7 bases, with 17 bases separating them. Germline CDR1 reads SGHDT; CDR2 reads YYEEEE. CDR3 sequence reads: CASSLFSGIAIGELFF. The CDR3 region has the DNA TGTGCCAGCAGCTTGTTTTCAGGTATCGCGATCGGGGAGCTGTTTTTT.

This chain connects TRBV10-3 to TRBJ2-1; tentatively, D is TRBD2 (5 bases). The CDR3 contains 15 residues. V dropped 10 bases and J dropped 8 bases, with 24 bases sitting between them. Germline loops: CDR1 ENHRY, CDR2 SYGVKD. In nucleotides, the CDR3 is TGTGCCACCAAGAACCGGGAACCGTCTTCGGATGAGCAGTTCTTC. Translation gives CATKNREPSSDEQFF.

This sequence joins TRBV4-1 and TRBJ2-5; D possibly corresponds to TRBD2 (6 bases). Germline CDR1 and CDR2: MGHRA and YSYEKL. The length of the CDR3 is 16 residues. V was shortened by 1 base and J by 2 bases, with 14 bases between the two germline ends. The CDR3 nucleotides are TGCGCCAGCAGCCAAGGTACTGGGGGAGGACAAGAGACCCAGTACTTC. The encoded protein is CASSQGTGGGQETQYF.

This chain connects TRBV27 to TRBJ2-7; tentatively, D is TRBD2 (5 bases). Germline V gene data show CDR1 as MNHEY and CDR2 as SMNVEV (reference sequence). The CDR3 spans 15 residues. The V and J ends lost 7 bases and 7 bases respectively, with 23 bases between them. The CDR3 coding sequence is TGTGCCAGCATGAACAGATTGAACTACGGAGGAGAGCAGTACTTC. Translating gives CASMNRLNYGGEQYF.

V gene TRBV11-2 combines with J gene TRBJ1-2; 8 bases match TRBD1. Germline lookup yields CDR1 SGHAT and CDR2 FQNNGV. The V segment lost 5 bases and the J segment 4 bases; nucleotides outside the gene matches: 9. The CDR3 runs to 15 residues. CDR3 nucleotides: TGTGCCAGCAGCGACGGACAGGGAATCTTCTATGGCTACACCTTC. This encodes CASSDGQGIFYGYTF.

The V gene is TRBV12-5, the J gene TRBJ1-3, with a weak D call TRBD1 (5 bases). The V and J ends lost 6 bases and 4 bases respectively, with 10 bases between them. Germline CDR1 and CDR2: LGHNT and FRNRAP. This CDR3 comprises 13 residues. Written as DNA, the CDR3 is TGTGCTAGTGGCAGGGACTCAGGAAACACCATATATTTT. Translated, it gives CASGRDSGNTIYF.

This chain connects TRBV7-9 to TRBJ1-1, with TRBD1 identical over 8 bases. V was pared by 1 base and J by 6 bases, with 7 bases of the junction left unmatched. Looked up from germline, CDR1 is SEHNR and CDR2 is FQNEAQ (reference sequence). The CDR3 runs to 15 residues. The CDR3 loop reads CASSLDVAGGPEAFF. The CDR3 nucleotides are TGTGCCAGCAGCTTAGATGTGGCAGGGGGCCCTGAAGCTTTCTTT.

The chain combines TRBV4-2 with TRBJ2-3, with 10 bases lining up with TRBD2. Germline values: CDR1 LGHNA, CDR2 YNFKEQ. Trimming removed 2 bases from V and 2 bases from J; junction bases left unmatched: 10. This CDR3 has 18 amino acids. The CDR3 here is CASSQRAIAGGITDTQYF. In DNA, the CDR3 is TGTGCCAGCAGCCAACGGGCAATAGCGGGAGGAATCACAGATACGCAGTATTTT.

The DNA of the CDR3 is TGTGCCAGCGCTTCGGGAATCGAAGAGACCCAGTACTTC. It yields the protein CASASGIEETQYF. This chain connects TRBV28 to TRBJ2-5, with a weak D call TRBD2 (5 bases). Trimming cost V 8 bases and J 3 bases, with 13 bases left between them. This CDR3 has 13 amino acids. Germline V gene lookup returns CDR1 MDHEN and CDR2 SYDVKM.

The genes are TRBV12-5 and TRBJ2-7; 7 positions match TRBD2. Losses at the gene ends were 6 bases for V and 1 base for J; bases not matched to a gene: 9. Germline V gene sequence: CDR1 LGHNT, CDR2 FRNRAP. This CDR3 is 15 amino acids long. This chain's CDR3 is CASGPPLAYSYEQYF. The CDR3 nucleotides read TGTGCTAGTGGCCCCCCACTAGCGTATTCCTACGAGCAGTACTTC.

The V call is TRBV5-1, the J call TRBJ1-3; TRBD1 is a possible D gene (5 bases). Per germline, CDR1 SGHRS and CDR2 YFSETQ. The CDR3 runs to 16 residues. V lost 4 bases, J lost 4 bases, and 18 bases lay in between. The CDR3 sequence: CASSQGWAGPGNTIYF. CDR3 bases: TGCGCCAGCAGCCAAGGATGGGCAGGGCCCGGAAACACCATATATTTT. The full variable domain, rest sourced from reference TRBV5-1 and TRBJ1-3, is KAGVTQTPRYLIKTRGQQVTLSCSPISGHRSVSWYQQTPGQGLQFLFEYFSETQRNKGNFPGRFSGRQFSNSRSEMNVSTLELGDSALYLCASSQGWAGPGNTIYFGEGSWLTVV.

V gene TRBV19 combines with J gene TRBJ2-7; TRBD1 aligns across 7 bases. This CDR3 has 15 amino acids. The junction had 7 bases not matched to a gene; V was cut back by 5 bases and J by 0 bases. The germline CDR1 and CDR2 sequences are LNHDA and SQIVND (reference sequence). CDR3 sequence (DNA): TGTGCCAGTAGTCCTCAACAGGGGAGCTCCTACGAGCAGTACTTC. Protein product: CASSPQQGSSYEQYF.

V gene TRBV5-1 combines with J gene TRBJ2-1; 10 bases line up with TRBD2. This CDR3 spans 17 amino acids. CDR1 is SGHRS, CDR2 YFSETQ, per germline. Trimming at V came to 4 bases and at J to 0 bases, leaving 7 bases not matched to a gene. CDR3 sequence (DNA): TGCGCCAGCAGCGCACCGACTAGCGGGTCCTCCTACAATGAGCAGTTCTTC. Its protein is CASSAPTSGSSYNEQFF.

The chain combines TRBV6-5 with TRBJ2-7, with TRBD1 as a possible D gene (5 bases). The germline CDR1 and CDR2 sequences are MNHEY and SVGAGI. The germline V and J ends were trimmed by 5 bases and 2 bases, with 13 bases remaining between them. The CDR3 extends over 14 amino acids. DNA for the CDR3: TGTGCCAGCAGTCCGACAGTTCCTCCCTACGAGCAGTACTTC. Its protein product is CASSPTVPPYEQYF.

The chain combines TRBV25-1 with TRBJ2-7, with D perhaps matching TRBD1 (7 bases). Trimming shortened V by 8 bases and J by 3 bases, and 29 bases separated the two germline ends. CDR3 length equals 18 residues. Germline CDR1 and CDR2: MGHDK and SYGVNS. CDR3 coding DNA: TGTGCCAGCGGGGGGAATCACGCCCTGGGGGACAGTGACTACGAGCAGTACTTC. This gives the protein CASGGNHALGDSDYEQYF.

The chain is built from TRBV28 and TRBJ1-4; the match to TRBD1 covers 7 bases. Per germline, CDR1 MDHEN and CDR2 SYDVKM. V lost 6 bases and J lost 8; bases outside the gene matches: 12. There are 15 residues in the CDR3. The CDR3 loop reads CASRSGTVGAEKLFF. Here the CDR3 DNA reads TGTGCCAGCAGGTCCGGGACAGTGGGTGCGGAAAAACTGTTTTTT.